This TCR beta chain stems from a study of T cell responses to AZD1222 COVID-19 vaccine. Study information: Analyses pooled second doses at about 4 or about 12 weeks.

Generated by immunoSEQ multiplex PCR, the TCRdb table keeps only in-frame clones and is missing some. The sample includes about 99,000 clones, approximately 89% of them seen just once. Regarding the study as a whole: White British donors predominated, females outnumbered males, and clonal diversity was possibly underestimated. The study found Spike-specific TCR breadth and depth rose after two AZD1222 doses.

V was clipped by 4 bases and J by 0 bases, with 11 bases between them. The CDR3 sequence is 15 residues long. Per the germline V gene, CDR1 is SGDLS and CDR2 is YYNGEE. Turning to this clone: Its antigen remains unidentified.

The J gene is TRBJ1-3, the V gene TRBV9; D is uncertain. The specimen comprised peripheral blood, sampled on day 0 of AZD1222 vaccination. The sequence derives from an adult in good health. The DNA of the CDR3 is TGTGCCAGCAGCCCAGCAGGATCCTCTGGAAACACCATATATTTT. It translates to CASSPAGSSGNTIYF.